A selection of T cell receptor beta chains follows, all from one sample in a study of siplizumab effects on memory and regulatory T cells. Repertoires were generated with immunoSEQ multiplex PCR, while TCRdb's copy carries only in-frame clones and drops some. The sample holds 70,000 to 100,000 clones, around 95% seen once. The specimen sequenced was naive CD4+ T cells sorted from blood. These receptor sequences come from a human donor in good health. CDR3s include the opening cysteine and the closing phenylalanine or tryptophan. Fields, in order: D gene, J gene, V gene, clone size, CDR3 protein, CDR3 DNA. D genes are given only for firm matches. Size tells how often a clone was seen (once, few, many) or the class of an expanded clone, and some rows leave it out.

d_gene: NA; j_gene: TRBJ1-2; v_gene: TRBV4-1; abundance: NA; CDR3aa: CASSQRTGRDYGYTF; CDR3nt: TGCGCCAGCAGCCAGCGAACAGGGAGGGATTATGGCTACACCTTC
d_gene: TRBD2; j_gene: TRBJ2-1; v_gene: TRBV19; abundance: NA; CDR3aa: CASSMWGGPYNEQFF; CDR3nt: TGTGCCAGTAGTATGTGGGGGGGACCGTACAATGAGCAGTTCTTC
d_gene: TRBD1; j_gene: TRBJ1-1; v_gene: TRBV18; abundance: NA; CDR3aa: CASSQSSLQGAHTEAFF; CDR3nt: TGTGCCAGCTCACAGTCGTCTTTACAGGGGGCCCACACTGAAGCTTTCTTT
d_gene: NA; j_gene: TRBJ2-3; v_gene: TRBV9; abundance: NA; CDR3aa: CASSVGKGGTDTQYF; CDR3nt: TGTGCCAGCAGCGTAGGTAAGGGGGGCACAGATACGCAGTATTTT
d_gene: TRBD2; j_gene: TRBJ2-7; v_gene: TRBV28; abundance: NA; CDR3aa: CASSPPGQRGTYEQYF; CDR3nt: TGTGCCAGCAGTCCCCCCGGCCAGCGGGGTACCTACGAGCAGTACTTC
d_gene: NA; j_gene: TRBJ1-1; v_gene: TRBV19; abundance: NA; CDR3aa: CASSIDLSGGRTEAFF; CDR3nt: TGTGCCAGTAGTATAGATCTATCCGGGGGCAGGACTGAAGCTTTCTTT
d_gene: NA; j_gene: TRBJ2-1; v_gene: TRBV11-1; abundance: NA; CDR3aa: CASSLVGGFEQFF; CDR3nt: TGTGCCAGCAGCTTAGTCGGCGGTTTCGAGCAGTTCTTC
d_gene: NA; j_gene: TRBJ2-3; v_gene: TRBV7-2; abundance: NA; CDR3aa: CASSLDKRVTQYF; CDR3nt: TGTGCCAGCAGCTTAGATAAGCGGGTGACGCAGTATTTT
d_gene: TRBD2; j_gene: TRBJ2-3; v_gene: TRBV7-3; abundance: once; CDR3aa: CASSLRGGGYTDTQYF; CDR3nt: TGTGCCAGCAGCTTAAGAGGCGGGGGGTACACAGATACGCAGTATTTT
d_gene: NA; j_gene: TRBJ1-6; v_gene: TRBV7-9; abundance: NA; CDR3aa: CASSLEGERSPLHF; CDR3nt: TGTGCCAGCAGCTTAGAGGGGGAACGGTCACCCCTCCACTTT
d_gene: NA; j_gene: TRBJ2-5; v_gene: TRBV7-3; abundance: NA; CDR3aa: CASSEGLGGQETQYF; CDR3nt: TGTGCCAGCAGCGAGGGTCTAGGGGGGCAAGAGACCCAGTACTTC
d_gene: TRBD1; j_gene: TRBJ1-5; v_gene: TRBV2; abundance: once; CDR3aa: CASSYDRGGQPQHF; CDR3nt: TGTGCCAGCAGTTACGACAGGGGAGGGCAACCCCAGCATTTT
d_gene: NA; j_gene: TRBJ1-1; v_gene: TRBV4-1; abundance: once; CDR3aa: CASSQVFQNTEAFF; CDR3nt: TGCGCCAGCAGCCAAGTTTTCCAGAACACTGAAGCTTTCTTT
d_gene: NA; j_gene: TRBJ1-3; v_gene: TRBV9; abundance: NA; CDR3aa: CASSVGQIGNTIYF; CDR3nt: TGTGCCAGCAGCGTAGGGCAGATTGGAAACACCATATATTTT
d_gene: NA; j_gene: TRBJ1-2; v_gene: TRBV4-1; abundance: NA; CDR3aa: CASTSRDGNDGYTF; CDR3nt: TGCGCCAGCACTAGCCGGGACGGAAATGATGGCTACACCTTC
d_gene: NA; j_gene: TRBJ2-7; v_gene: TRBV28; abundance: NA; CDR3aa: CASSFIGVLNF; CDR3nt: TGTGCCAGCAGTTTCATCGGAGTTTTAAACTTC
d_gene: NA; j_gene: TRBJ1-2; v_gene: TRBV4-2; abundance: NA; CDR3aa: CASGSPANYGYTF; CDR3nt: TGTGCCAGCGGCAGTCCAGCTAACTATGGCTACACCTTC
d_gene: NA; j_gene: TRBJ1-2; v_gene: TRBV11-3; abundance: NA; CDR3aa: CASSLLTQSPYSYGYTF; CDR3nt: TGTGCCAGCAGCCTTTTGACGCAGTCCCCTTATTCCTATGGCTACACCTTC
d_gene: NA; j_gene: TRBJ2-5; v_gene: TRBV7-2; abundance: NA; CDR3aa: CASSLEGGSVETQYF; CDR3nt: TGTGCCAGCAGCTTAGAGGGGGGGTCAGTTGAGACCCAGTACTTC
d_gene: TRBD1; j_gene: TRBJ1-5; v_gene: TRBV6-5; abundance: once; CDR3aa: CASSDRTGGKPQHF; CDR3nt: TGTGCCAGCAGTGACAGGACAGGGGGCAAGCCCCAGCATTTT
d_gene: TRBD2; j_gene: TRBJ2-7; v_gene: TRBV7-2; abundance: NA; CDR3aa: CASSRTIAGGPSYEQYF; CDR3nt: TGTGCCAGCAGCAGAACCATAGCGGGGGGGCCCTCCTACGAGCAGTACTTC
d_gene: TRBD2; j_gene: TRBJ2-3; v_gene: TRBV2; abundance: NA; CDR3aa: CASSAERGGGTDTQYF; CDR3nt: TGTGCCAGCAGTGCGGAGCGGGGGGGCGGCACAGATACGCAGTATTTT
d_gene: NA; j_gene: TRBJ2-3; v_gene: TRBV7-2; abundance: NA; CDR3aa: CASNTKLLGESDTQYF; CDR3nt: TGTGCCAGCAACACAAAACTACTAGGGGAATCCGATACGCAGTATTTT
d_gene: TRBD1; j_gene: TRBJ2-5; v_gene: TRBV18; abundance: NA; CDR3aa: CASSATGLETQYF; CDR3nt: TGTGCCAGCTCAGCGACAGGGTTAGAGACCCAGTACTTC
d_gene: NA; j_gene: TRBJ2-3; v_gene: TRBV4-1; abundance: NA; CDR3aa: CASSPGGLQGPSQPQYF; CDR3nt: TGCGCCAGCAGCCCAGGTGGATTACAGGGCCCGAGTCAGCCCCAGTATTTT
d_gene: TRBD1; j_gene: TRBJ2-1; v_gene: TRBV5-6; abundance: NA; CDR3aa: CASRKGQVMINEQFF; CDR3nt: TGTGCCAGCAGGAAGGGACAGGTCATGATCAATGAGCAGTTCTTC
d_gene: TRBD1; j_gene: TRBJ1-1; v_gene: TRBV7-9; abundance: NA; CDR3aa: CASSPDLRQGLYTEAFF; CDR3nt: TGTGCCAGCAGCCCGGACCTACGACAGGGGTTGTACACTGAAGCTTTCTTT
d_gene: NA; j_gene: TRBJ1-1; v_gene: TRBV10-1; abundance: NA; CDR3aa: CASSDGRMNTEAFF; CDR3nt: TGCGCCAGCAGTGACGGGCGCATGAACACTGAAGCTTTCTTT
d_gene: NA; j_gene: TRBJ1-3; v_gene: TRBV7-3; abundance: NA; CDR3aa: CASSLNYPGASGNTIYF; CDR3nt: TGTGCCAGCAGCTTAAATTATCCGGGCGCCTCTGGAAACACCATATATTTT
d_gene: TRBD1; j_gene: TRBJ1-4; v_gene: TRBV19; abundance: NA; CDR3aa: CASSIDRGQVNEKLFF; CDR3nt: TGTGCCAGTAGTATAGATCGGGGACAGGTTAATGAAAAACTGTTTTTT
d_gene: NA; j_gene: TRBJ2-5; v_gene: TRBV4-2; abundance: NA; CDR3aa: CASSQVGGDGQETQYF; CDR3nt: TGTGCCAGCAGCCAAGTGGGGGGAGACGGCCAAGAGACCCAGTACTTC
d_gene: NA; j_gene: TRBJ1-1; v_gene: TRBV7-2; abundance: once; CDR3aa: CASSLIGEPTEAFF; CDR3nt: TGTGCCAGCAGCTTAATCGGGGAACCCACTGAAGCTTTCTTT
d_gene: NA; j_gene: TRBJ2-5; v_gene: TRBV11-2; abundance: NA; CDR3aa: CASSFSSAETQYF; CDR3nt: TGTGCCAGCAGCTTTAGTAGTGCAGAGACCCAGTACTTC
d_gene: NA; j_gene: TRBJ1-6; v_gene: TRBV4-3; abundance: NA; CDR3aa: CASSQVGRQGSSPLHF; CDR3nt: TGCGCCAGCAGCCAAGTAGGGCGCCAGGGCAGTTCACCCCTCCACTTT
d_gene: TRBD1; j_gene: TRBJ2-3; v_gene: TRBV13; abundance: NA; CDR3aa: CASSPDRFTDTQYF; CDR3nt: TGTGCCAGCAGCCCGGACAGGTTCACAGATACGCAGTATTTT
d_gene: NA; j_gene: TRBJ1-1; v_gene: TRBV28; abundance: NA; CDR3aa: CASTGRGTEAFF; CDR3nt: TGTGCCAGCACCGGGCGAGGCACTGAAGCTTTCTTT
d_gene: NA; j_gene: TRBJ2-3; v_gene: TRBV5-1; abundance: NA; CDR3aa: CASSLVSGVPETQYF; CDR3nt: TGCGCCAGCAGCTTGGTTTCGGGGGTACCTGAGACGCAGTATTTT
d_gene: NA; j_gene: TRBJ1-2; v_gene: TRBV6-1; abundance: NA; CDR3aa: CASSEADGTQYYGYTF; CDR3nt: TGTGCCAGCAGTGAAGCGGACGGGACGCAATATTATGGCTACACCTTC
d_gene: NA; j_gene: TRBJ1-3; v_gene: TRBV18; abundance: NA; CDR3aa: CASSRNSPGSGNTIYF; CDR3nt: TGTGCCAGCTCCCGAAATTCGCCGGGCTCTGGAAACACCATATATTTT
d_gene: TRBD1; j_gene: TRBJ2-3; v_gene: TRBV23-1; abundance: NA; CDR3aa: CASSIGGASDTQYF; CDR3nt: TGCGCCAGCAGTATAGGGGGCGCATCAGATACGCAGTATTTT
d_gene: TRBD1; j_gene: TRBJ1-1; v_gene: TRBV5-1; abundance: once; CDR3aa: CASRGQGNTEAFF; CDR3nt: TGCGCCAGCAGGGGACAGGGGAACACTGAAGCTTTCTTT
d_gene: NA; j_gene: TRBJ2-2; v_gene: TRBV7-3; abundance: NA; CDR3aa: CASSLDISNTGELFF; CDR3nt: TGTGCCAGCAGCTTAGACATTTCGAACACCGGGGAGCTGTTTTTT
d_gene: TRBD1; j_gene: TRBJ1-5; v_gene: TRBV6-5; abundance: NA; CDR3aa: CASSTRQGWDQPQHF; CDR3nt: TGTGCCAGCAGTACCCGACAGGGGTGGGATCAGCCCCAGCATTTT